Sequencing of this T cell receptor (beta chain) was carried out in a study of T cell repertoires in cytomegalovirus infection. At the level of the study: Matching HLA type, along with CMV infection, was indicated by public TCR beta signatures. Points from the study as a whole: There were carriers of CMV plus the relevant HLA, and cumulative public TCR beta family frequency identified them. Clonotype analysis showed dominance of the ex vivo response by HLA-C-restricted CMV-specific TCR beta clonotypes.

Points on this clonotype: The target antigen is unknown.

The V gene lost 7 bases and the J gene lost 7 bases, with 13 bases spanning the gap. This CDR3 is 12 amino acids long. MiXCR, run by TCRdb on the reads, gives a single entry per CDR3 protein. The sample includes around 530,000 distinct CDR3 sequences, about 30% seen only once; the top ten take around 13%. The sequence was obtained from a human donor in good health (CMV status not recorded). Some clones in this sample may be carry-over from other donors' samples. This sequence joins TRBV12-3 or TRBV12-4 and TRBJ2-5; tentative D call: TRBD1 (6 bases). The sequencing sample was made of PBMCs. The CDR3 sequence: CASTSQGLTQYF. The CDR3 coding sequence is TGTGCCAGCACGTCGCAGGGGTTGACCCAGTACTTC.